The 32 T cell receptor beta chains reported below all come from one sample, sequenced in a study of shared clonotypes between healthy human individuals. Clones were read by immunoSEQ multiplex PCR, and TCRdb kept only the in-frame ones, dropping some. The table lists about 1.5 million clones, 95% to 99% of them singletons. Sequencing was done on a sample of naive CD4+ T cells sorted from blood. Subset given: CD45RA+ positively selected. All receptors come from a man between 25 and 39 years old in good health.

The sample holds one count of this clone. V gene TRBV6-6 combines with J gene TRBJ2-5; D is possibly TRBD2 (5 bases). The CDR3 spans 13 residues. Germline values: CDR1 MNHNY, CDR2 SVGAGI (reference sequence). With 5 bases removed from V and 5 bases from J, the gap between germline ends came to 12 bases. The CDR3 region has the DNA TGTGCCAGCAGTACCCCTCGCGGGGAGACCCAGTACTTC. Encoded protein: CASSTPRGETQYF.

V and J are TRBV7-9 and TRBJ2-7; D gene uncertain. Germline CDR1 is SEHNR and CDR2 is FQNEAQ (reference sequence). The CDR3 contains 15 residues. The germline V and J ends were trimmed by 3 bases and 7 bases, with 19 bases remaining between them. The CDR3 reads CASSFFSETFREQYF. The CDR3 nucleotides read TGTGCCAGCAGCTTCTTCTCAGAAACGTTCCGGGAGCAGTACTTC.

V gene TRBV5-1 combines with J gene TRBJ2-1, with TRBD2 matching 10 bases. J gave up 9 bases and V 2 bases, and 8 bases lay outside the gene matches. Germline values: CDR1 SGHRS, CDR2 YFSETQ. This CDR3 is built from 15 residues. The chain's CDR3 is CASSFPSGSASEQFF. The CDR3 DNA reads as TGCGCCAGCAGCTTCCCTAGCGGGAGCGCCAGTGAGCAGTTCTTC. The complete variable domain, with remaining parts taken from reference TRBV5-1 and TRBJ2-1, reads KAGVTQTPRYLIKTRGQQVTLSCSPISGHRSVSWYQQTPGQGLQFLFEYFSETQRNKGNFPGRFSGRQFSNSRSEMNVSTLELGDSALYLCASSFPSGSASEQFFGPGTRLTVL.

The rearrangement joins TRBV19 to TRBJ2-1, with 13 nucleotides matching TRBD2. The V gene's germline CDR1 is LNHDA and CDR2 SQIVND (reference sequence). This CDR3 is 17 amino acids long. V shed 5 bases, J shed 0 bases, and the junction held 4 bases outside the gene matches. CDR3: CASSLRTSGSSYNEQFF. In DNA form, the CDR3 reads TGTGCCAGTAGTTTAAGGACTAGCGGGAGCTCCTACAATGAGCAGTTCTTC.

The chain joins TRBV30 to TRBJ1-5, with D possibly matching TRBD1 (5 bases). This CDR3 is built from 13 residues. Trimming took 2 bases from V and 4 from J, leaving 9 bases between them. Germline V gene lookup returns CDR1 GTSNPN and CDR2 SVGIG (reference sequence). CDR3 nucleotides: TGTGCCTGGAGTCTCGGACAAAATCAGCCCCAGCATTTT. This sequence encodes CAWSLGQNQPQHF. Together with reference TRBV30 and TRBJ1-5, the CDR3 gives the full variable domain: SQTIHQWPATLVQPVGSPLSLECTVEGTSNPNLYWYRQAAGRGLQLLFYSVGIGQISSEVPQNLSASRPQDRQFILSSKKLLLSDSGFYLCAWSLGQNQPQHFGDGTRLSIL.

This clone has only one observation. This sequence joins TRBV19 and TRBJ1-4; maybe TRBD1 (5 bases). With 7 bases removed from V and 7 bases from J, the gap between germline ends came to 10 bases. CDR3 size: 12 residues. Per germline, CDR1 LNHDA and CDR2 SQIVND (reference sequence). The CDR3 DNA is TGTGCCAGTATGGGGCGGCGTGAAAAACTGTTTTTT. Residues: CASMGRREKLFF.

As DNA, the CDR3 is TGTGCCAGCAGTCCGGACAGCACGAGAGGCTACACCTTC. It codes for CASSPDSTRGYTF. This chain connects TRBV27 to TRBJ1-2; the D gene is possibly TRBD1 (6 bases). This CDR3 is built from 13 residues. Germline V gene sequence: CDR1 MNHEY, CDR2 SMNVEV (reference sequence). Trimming left V 5 bases short and J 8 bases short, with 15 bases between.

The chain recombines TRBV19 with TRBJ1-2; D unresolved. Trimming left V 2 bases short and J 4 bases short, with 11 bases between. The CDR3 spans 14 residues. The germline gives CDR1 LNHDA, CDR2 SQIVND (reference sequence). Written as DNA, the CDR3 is TGTGCCAGTAGTATAACAGCGACGGCCTATGGCTACACCTTC. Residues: CASSITATAYGYTF.

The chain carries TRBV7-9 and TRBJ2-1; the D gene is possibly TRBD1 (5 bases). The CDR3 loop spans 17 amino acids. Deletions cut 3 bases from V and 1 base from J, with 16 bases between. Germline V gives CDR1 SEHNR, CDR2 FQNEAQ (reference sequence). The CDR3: CASSFTGWRRSYNEQFF. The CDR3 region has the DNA TGTGCCAGCAGCTTTACAGGCTGGCGGCGATCCTACAATGAGCAGTTCTTC.

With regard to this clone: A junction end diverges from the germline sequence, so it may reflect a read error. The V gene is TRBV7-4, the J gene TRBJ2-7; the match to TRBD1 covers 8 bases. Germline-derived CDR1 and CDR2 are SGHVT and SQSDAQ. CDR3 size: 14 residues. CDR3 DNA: TGTGCTAGCAGCAAGAGGACAGGGTCCTACGAGCAGTACTTC. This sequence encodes CASSKRTGSYEQYF.

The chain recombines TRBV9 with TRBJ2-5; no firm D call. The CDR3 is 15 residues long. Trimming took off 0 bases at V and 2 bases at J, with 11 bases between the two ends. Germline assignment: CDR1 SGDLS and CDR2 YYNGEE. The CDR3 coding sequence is TGTGCCAGCAGCGTAGAGGTAGGCCTACAAGAGACCCAGTACTTC. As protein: CASSVEVGLQETQYF.

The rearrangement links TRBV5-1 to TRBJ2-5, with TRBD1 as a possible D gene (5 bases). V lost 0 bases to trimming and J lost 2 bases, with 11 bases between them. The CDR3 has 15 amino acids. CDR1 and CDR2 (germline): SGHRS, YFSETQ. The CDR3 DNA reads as TGCGCCAGCAGCTTGGTTTCGAGACAGCAAGAGACCCAGTACTTC. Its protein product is CASSLVSRQQETQYF.

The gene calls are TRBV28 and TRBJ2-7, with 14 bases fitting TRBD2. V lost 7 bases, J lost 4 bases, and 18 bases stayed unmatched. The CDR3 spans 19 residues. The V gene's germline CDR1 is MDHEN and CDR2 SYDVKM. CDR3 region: CASTHLRAQGLAGAYEQYF. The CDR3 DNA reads TGTGCCAGCACTCACCTGAGAGCTCAGGGACTAGCGGGAGCGTACGAGCAGTACTTC.

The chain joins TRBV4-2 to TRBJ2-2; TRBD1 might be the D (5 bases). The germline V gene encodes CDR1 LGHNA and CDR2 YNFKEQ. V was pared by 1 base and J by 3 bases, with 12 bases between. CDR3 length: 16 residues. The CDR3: CASSQVGRADTGELFF. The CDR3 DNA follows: TGTGCCAGCAGCCAAGTCGGCAGGGCGGACACCGGGGAGCTGTTTTTT.

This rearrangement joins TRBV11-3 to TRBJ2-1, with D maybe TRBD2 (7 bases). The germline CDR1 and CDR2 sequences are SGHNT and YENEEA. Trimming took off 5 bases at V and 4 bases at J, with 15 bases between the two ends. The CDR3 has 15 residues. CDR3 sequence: CASSLGGPIYNEQFF. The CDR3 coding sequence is TGTGCCAGCAGCCTGGGGGGGCCGATTTACAATGAGCAGTTCTTC.

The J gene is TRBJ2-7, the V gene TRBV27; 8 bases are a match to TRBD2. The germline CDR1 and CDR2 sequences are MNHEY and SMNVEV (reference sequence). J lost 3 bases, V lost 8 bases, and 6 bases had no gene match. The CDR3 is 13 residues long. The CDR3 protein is CASQLAVNYEQYF. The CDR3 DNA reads TGTGCCAGCCAACTAGCGGTAAACTACGAGCAGTACTTC.

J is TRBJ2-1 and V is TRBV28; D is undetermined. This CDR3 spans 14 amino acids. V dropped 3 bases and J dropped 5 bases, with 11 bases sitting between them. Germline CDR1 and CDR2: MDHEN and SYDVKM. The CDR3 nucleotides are TGTGCCAGCAGTTTTAGGCCGCCCCACAATGAGCAGTTCTTC. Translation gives CASSFRPPHNEQFF.

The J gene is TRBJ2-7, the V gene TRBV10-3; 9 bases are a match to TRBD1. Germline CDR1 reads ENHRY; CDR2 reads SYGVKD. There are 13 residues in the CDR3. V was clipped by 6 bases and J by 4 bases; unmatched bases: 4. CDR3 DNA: TGTGCCATCAGCGGTGGGACAGGGTACGAGCAGTACTTC. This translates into CAISGGTGYEQYF.

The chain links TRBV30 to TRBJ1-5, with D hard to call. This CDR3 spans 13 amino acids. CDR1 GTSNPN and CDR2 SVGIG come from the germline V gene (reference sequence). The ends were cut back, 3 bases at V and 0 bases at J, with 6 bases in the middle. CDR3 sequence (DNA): TGTGCCTGGAGAGGGTATAGCAATCAGCCCCAGCATTTT. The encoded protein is CAWRGYSNQPQHF.

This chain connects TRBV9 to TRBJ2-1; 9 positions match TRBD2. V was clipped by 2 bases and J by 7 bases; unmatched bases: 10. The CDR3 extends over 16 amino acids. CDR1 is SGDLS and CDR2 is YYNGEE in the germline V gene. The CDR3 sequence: CASSVSGAGGRNEQFF. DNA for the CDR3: TGTGCCAGCAGCGTGAGTGGGGCGGGAGGGCGTAATGAGCAGTTCTTC. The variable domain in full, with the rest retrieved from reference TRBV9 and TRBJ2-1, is DSGVTQTPKHLITATGQRVTLRCSPRSGDLSVYWYQQSLDQGLQFLIQYYNGEERAKGNILERFSAQQFPDLHSELNLSSLELGDSALYFCASSVSGAGGRNEQFFGPGTRLTVL.

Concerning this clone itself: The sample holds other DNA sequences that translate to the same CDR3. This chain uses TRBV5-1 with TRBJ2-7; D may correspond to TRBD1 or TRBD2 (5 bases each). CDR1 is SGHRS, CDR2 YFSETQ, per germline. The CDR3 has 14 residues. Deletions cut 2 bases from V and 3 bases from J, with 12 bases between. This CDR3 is CASSFGPGSYEQYF. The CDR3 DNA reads TGCGCCAGCAGCTTTGGGCCAGGGAGCTACGAGCAGTACTTC.

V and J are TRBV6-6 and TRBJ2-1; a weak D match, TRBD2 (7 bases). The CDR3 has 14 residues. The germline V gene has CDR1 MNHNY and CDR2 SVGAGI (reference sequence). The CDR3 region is CASKGGNLGNEQFF. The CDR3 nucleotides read TGTGCTTCAAAGGGGGGGAACCTTGGGAATGAGCAGTTCTTC.

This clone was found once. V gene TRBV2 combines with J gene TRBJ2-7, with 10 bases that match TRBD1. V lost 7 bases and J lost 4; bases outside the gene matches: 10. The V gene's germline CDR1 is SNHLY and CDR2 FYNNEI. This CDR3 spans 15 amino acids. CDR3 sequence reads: CASTPPGQGTYEQYF. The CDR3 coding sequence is TGTGCCAGCACTCCGCCGGGACAGGGGACATACGAGCAGTACTTC.

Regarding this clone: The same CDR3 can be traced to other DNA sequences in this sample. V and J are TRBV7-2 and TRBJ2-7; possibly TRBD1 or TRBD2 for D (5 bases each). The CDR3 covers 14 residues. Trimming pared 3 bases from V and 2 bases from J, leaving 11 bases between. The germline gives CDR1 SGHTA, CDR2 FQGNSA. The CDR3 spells CASSFRDGPYEQYF. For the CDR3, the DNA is TGTGCCAGCAGCTTCCGGGACGGACCCTACGAGCAGTACTTC.

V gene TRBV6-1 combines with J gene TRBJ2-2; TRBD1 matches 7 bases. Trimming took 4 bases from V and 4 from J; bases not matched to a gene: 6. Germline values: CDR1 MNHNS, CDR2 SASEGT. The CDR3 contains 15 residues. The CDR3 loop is CASSAGQSVTGELFF. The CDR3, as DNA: TGTGCCAGCAGTGCGGGACAGTCGGTCACCGGGGAGCTGTTTTTT.

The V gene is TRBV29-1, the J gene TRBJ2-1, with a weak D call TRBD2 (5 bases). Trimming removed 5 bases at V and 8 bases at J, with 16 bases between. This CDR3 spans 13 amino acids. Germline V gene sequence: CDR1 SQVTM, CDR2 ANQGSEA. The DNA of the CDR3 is TGCAGCGTTAGTAGAACTAGTATCGATGAGCAGTTCTTC. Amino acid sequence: CSVSRTSIDEQFF.

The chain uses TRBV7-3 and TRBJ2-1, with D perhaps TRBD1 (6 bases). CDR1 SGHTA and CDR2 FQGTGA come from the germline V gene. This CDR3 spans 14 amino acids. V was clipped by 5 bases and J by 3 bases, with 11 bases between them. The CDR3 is CASSPGHDYNEQFF. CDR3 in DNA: TGTGCCAGCAGCCCGGGACACGACTACAATGAGCAGTTCTTC.

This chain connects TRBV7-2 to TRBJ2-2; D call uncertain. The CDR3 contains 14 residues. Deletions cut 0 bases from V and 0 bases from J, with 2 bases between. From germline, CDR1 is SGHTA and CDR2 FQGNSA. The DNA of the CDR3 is TGTGCCAGCAGCTTAGCAACGAACACCGGGGAGCTGTTTTTT. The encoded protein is CASSLATNTGELFF.

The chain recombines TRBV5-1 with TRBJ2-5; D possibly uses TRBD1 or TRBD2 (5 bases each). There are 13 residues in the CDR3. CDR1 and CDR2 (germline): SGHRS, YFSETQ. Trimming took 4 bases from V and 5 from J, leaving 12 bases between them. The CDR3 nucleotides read TGCGCCAGCAGCGGGGGTGCTGAGGAGACCCAGTACTTC. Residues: CASSGGAEETQYF.

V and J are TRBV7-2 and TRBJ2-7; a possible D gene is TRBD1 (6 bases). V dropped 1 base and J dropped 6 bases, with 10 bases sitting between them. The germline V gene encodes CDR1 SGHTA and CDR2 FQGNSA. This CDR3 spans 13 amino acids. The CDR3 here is CASSLGTGTEQYF. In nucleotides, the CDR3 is TGTGCCAGCAGCTTAGGAACAGGGACCGAGCAGTACTTC.

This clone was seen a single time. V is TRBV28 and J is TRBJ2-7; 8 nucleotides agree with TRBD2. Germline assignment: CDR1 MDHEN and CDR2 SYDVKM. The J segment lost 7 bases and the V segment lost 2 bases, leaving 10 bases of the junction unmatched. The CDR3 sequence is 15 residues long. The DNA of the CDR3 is TGTGCCAGCAGTTTACGGGGGGGACCTTCACTGGAGCAGTACTTC. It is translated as CASSLRGGPSLEQYF.

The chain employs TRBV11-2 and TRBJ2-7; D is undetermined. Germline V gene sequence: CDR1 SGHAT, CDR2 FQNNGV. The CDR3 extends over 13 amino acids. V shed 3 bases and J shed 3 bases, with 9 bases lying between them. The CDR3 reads CASSFPLGYEQYF. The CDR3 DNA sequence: TGTGCCAGCAGCTTTCCTTTGGGCTACGAGCAGTACTTC.